This T cell receptor (beta chain) was sequenced in a study of blood T cell repertoires in COVID-19. Original processing methods: The authors estimated nucleated cell counts from reference gene primer amplification. Here immunoSEQ multiplex PCR was the method, and the copy in TCRdb shows in-frame clones only, minus some. V and J calls and clone size come straight from that table; D and trimming were deduced from the DNA. This table holds a few hundred thousand clones, 70% to 85% found once. The germline CDR1 and CDR2 sequences are MRHNA and SNTAGT. The CDR3 totals 15 residues. Unmatched junction bases numbered 2, after V lost 4 bases and J lost 0 bases. Symptom resolution, clearance, or two negative PCRs marked donors in Cohort 3 as recovered.

This TCR derives from a woman aged 60-70 years who had recovered from COVID-19. Sequencing was performed on PBMCs or T cells enriched from blood (not recorded which). The V gene is TRBV6-4, the J gene TRBJ2-2; 7 bases agree with TRBD1. Written as DNA, the CDR3 is TGTGCCAGCAGTGCCGGGACAGCGAACACCGGGGAGCTGTTTTTT. This gives the protein CASSAGTANTGELFF.